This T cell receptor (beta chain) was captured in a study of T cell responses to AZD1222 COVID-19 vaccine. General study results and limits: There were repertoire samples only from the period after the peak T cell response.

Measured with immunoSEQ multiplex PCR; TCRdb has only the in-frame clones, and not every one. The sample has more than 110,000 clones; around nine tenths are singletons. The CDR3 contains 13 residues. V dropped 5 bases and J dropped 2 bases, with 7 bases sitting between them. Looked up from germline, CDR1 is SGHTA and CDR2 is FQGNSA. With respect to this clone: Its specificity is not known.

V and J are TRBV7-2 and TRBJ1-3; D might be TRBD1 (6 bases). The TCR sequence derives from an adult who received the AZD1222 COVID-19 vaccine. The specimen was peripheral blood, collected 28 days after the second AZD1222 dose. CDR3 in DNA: TGTGCCAGCAGCAGGGACACTGGAAACACCATATATTTT. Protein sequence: CASSRDTGNTIYF.